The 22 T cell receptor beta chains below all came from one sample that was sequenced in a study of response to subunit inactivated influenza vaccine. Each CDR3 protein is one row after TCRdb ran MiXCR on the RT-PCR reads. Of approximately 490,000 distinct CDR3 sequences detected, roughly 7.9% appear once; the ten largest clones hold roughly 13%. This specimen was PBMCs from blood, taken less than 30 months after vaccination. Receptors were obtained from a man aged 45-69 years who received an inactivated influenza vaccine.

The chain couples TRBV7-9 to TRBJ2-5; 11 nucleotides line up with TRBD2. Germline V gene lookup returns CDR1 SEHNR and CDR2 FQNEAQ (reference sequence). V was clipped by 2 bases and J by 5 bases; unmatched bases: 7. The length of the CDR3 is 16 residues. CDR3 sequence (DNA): TGTGCCAGCAGCTTACTAGCGGGGGGACACTGGGAGACCCAGTACTTC. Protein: CASSLLAGGHWETQYF. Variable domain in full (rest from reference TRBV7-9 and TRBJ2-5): DTGVSQNPRHKITKRGQNVTFRCDPISEHNRLYWYRQTLGQGPEFLTYFQNEAQLEKSRLLSDRFSAERPKGSFSTLEIQRTEQGDSAMYLCASSLLAGGHWETQYFGPGTRLLVL.

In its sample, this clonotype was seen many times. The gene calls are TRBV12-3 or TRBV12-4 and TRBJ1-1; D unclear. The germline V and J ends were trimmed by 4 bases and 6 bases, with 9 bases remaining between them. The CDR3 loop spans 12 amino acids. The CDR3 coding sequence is TGTGCCAGCAGTTATACTAGGGCTGAAGCTTTCTTT. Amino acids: CASSYTRAEAFF.

The CDR3 bases are TGCAGCGTTGCCCCCTGGAACAGGGGTAACGAGCAGTACTTC. Its translation: CSVAPWNRGNEQYF. This chain uses TRBV29-1 with TRBJ2-7, with 7 bases aligning to TRBD1. The germline CDR1 and CDR2 sequences are SQVTM and ANQGSEA. The CDR3 has 14 amino acids. V dropped 4 bases and J dropped 5; count of bases not matched to a gene: 11.

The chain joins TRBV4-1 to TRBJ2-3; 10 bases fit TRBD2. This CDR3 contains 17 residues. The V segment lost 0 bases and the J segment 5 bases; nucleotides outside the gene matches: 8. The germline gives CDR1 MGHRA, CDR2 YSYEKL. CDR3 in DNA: TGCGCCAGCAGCCAAGATGGGAGCGGGGGGGCCGTAGATACGCAGTATTTT. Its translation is CASSQDGSGGAVDTQYF.

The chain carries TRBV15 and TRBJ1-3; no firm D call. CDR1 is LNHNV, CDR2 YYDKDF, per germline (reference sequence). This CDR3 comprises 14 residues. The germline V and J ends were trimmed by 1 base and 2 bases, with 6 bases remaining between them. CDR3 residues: CATSRGSAGNTIYF. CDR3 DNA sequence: TGTGCCACCAGCAGAGGTTCAGCTGGAAACACCATATATTTT.

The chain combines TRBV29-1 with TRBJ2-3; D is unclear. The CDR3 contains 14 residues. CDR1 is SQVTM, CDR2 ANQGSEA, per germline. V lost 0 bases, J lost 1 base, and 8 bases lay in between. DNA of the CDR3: TGCAGCGTTGAAGATCGACGGGGCACAGATACGCAGTATTTT. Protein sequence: CSVEDRRGTDTQYF.

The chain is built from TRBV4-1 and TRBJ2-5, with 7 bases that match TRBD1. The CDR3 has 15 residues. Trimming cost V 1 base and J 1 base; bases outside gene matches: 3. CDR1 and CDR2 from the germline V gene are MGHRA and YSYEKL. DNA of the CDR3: TGCGCCAGCAGCCAAGTTGGGACAGCCCAAGAGACCCAGTACTTC. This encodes CASSQVGTAQETQYF.

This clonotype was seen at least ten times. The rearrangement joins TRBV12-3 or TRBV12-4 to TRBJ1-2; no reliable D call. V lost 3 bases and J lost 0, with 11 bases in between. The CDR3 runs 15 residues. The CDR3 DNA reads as TGTGCCAGCAGTTTCAGGTTCATGACTAACTATGGCTACACCTTC. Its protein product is CASSFRFMTNYGYTF.

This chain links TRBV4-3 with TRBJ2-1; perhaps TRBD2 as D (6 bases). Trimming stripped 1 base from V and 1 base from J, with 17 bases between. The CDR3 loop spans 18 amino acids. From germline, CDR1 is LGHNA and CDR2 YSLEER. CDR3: CASSQVFRAGLSYNEQFF. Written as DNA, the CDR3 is TGCGCCAGCAGCCAAGTTTTCCGAGCGGGCCTATCCTACAATGAGCAGTTCTTC.

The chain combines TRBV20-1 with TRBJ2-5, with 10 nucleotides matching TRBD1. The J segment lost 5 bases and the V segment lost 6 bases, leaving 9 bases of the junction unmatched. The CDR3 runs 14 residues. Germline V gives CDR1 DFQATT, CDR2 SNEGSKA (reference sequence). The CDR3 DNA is TGCAGTGCGACCGGGACAGGGGATCTCGAGACCCAGTACTTC. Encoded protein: CSATGTGDLETQYF.

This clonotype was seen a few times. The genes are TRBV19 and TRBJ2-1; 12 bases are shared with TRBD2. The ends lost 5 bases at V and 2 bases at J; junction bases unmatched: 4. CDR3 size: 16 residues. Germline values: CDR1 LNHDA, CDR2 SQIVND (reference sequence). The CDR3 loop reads CASSALAGGTYNEQFF. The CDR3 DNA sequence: TGTGCCAGTAGTGCCCTAGCGGGAGGGACCTACAATGAGCAGTTCTTC. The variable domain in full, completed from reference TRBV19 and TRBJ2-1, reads DGGITQSPKYLFRKEGQNVTLSCEQNLNHDAMYWYRQDPGQGLRLIYYSQIVNDFQKGDIAEGYSVSREKKESFPLTVTSAQKNPTAFYLCASSALAGGTYNEQFFGPGTRLTVL.

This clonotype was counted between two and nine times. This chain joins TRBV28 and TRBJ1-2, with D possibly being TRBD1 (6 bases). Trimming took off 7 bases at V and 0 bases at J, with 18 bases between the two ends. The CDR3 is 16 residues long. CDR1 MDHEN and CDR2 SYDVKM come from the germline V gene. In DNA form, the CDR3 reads TGTGCCAGCACTATTACCCGGGACAACCCTAACTATGGCTACACCTTC. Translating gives CASTITRDNPNYGYTF.

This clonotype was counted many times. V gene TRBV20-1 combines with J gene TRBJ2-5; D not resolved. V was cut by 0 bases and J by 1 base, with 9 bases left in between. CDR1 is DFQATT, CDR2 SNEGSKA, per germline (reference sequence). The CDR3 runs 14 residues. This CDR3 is CSARDWAAQETQYF. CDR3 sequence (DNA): TGCAGTGCTAGAGATTGGGCGGCCCAAGAGACCCAGTACTTC.

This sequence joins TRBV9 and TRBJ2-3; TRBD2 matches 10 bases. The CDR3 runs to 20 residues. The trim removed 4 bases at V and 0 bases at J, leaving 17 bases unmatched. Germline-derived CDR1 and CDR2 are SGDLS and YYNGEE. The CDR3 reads CASSLQGGSGGPFSTDTQYF. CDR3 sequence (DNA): TGTGCCAGCAGCCTTCAGGGAGGTAGCGGGGGGCCCTTTAGCACAGATACGCAGTATTTT.

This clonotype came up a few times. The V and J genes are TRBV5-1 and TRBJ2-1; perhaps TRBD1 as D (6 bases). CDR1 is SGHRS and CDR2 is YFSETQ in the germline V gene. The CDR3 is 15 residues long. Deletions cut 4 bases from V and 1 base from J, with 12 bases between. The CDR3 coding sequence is TGCGCCAGCAGCCTCGGACAGACATCCTACAATGAGCAGTTCTTC. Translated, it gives CASSLGQTSYNEQFF.

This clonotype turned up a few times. CDR3 loop: CSAVGEGAAIPTQYF. CDR3 coding DNA: TGCAGTGCCGTGGGGGAGGGGGCGGCCATTCCGACCCAGTACTTC. The chain has TRBV20-1 and TRBJ2-5, with D perhaps matching TRBD1 or TRBD2 (7 bases each). The germline V and J ends were trimmed by 6 bases and 7 bases, with 24 bases remaining between them. Germline V gene data show CDR1 as DFQATT and CDR2 as SNEGSKA (reference sequence). The CDR3 contains 15 residues.

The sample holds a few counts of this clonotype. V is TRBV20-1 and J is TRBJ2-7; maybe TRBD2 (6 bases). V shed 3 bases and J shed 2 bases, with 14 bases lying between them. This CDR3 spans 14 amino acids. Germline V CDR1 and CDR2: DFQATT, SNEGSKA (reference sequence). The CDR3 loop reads CSASPGGDPYEQYF. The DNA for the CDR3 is TGCAGTGCTAGCCCAGGCGGGGACCCCTACGAGCAGTACTTC.

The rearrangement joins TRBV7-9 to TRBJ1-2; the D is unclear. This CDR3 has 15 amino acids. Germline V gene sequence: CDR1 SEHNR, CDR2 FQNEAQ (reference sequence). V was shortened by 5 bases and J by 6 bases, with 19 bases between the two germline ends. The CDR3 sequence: CASSLEYSVPDGYTF. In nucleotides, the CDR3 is TGTGCCAGCAGCCTAGAATACAGCGTTCCTGATGGCTACACCTTC.

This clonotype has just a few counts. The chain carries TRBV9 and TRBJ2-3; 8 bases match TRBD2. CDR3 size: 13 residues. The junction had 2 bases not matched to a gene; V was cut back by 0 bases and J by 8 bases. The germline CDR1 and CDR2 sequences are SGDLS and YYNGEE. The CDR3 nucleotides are TGTGCCAGCAGCGTAGTCGCGGGGGGTACGCAGTATTTT. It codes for CASSVVAGGTQYF.

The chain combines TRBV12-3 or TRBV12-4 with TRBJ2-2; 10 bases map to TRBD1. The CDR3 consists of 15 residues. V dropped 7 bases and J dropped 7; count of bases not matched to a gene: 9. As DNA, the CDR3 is TGTGCCAGCACCACGAGGACAGGGGGAGTCGGGGAGCTGTTTTTT. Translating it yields CASTTRTGGVGELFF.

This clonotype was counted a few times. In DNA form, the CDR3 reads TGTGCCAGCAGCTTAGACCCAAACAATGAGCAGTTCTTC. Residues: CASSLDPNNEQFF. The rearrangement links TRBV7-3 to TRBJ2-1; no firm D call. V lost 2 bases to trimming and J lost 5 bases, with 7 bases between them. There are 13 residues in the CDR3. Germline values: CDR1 SGHTA, CDR2 FQGTGA.

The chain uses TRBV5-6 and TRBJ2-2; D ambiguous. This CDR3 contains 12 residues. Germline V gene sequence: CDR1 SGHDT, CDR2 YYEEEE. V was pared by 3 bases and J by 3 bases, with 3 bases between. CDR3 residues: CASSWHTGELFF. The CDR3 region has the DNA TGTGCCAGCAGCTGGCACACCGGGGAGCTGTTTTTT. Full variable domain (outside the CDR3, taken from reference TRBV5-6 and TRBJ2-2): DAGVTQSPTHLIKTRGQQVTLRCSPKSGHDTVSWYQQALGQGPQFIFQYYEEEERQRGNFPDRFSGHQFPNYSSELNVNALLLGDSALYLCASSWHTGELFFGEGSRLTVL.